What follows are 11 T cell receptor beta chains derived from one specimen sequenced in a study of blood T cell repertoires in COVID-19 (dated by TCRdb to 2020 to 2021). The library was obtained by the immunoSEQ multiplex PCR assay. This is the immuneACCESS table as TCRdb keeps it, with only in-frame sequences that have V and J called. A part of the clones is gone; compared with another copy, unresolved V genes explain less than half, and the rest is unexplained. This sample comprises roughly 250,000 clones, 90% of them detected only once. Together, the top ten hold around 0.8% of the sample. Sequencing was done on a sample of PBMCs or T cells enriched from blood (not recorded which). Receptors originate from a man aged 50-60 years who had been exposed to COVID-19.

This chain connects TRBV21-1 to TRBJ1-1; the D segment call TRBD1 is taken from the table without a DNA check. TRBV21-1 is flagged as a pseudogene. The CDR3 has 15 amino acids. This CDR3 is CASSTKDRDRTEAFF. In nucleotides, the CDR3 is TGTGCCAGCAGCACAAAGGACAGGGACCGAACTGAAGCTTTCTTT.

The rearrangement links TRBV9 to TRBJ2-1; D is perhaps TRBD1 (5 bases). The V end was cut by 7 bases, the J end by 3 bases, with 17 bases between. CDR1 and CDR2 from the germline V gene are SGDLS and YYNGEE. The CDR3 has 15 amino acids. CDR3 in DNA: TGTGCCAGCTCTATTAGGGGTCAAAGCTACAATGAGCAGTTCTTC. Translation gives CASSIRGQSYNEQFF. Full variable domain (missing parts from reference TRBV9 and TRBJ2-1): DSGVTQTPKHLITATGQRVTLRCSPRSGDLSVYWYQQSLDQGLQFLIQYYNGEERAKGNILERFSAQQFPDLHSELNLSSLELGDSALYFCASSIRGQSYNEQFFGPGTRLTVL.

In this sample, this clone turned up once. This chain joins TRBV10-1 and TRBJ2-1; D is unclear. V lost 0 bases and J 2 bases, leaving 11 bases between the germline ends. Germline V CDR1 and CDR2: WNHNN, SYGVQD (reference sequence). The CDR3 has 16 residues. The CDR3 region is CASSESWRDTYNEQFF. CDR3 DNA: TGCGCCAGCAGTGAGTCATGGCGCGACACCTACAATGAGCAGTTCTTC.

The V and J genes are TRBV7-9 and TRBJ2-1; TRBD2 agrees at 8 bases. The CDR3 length is 15 residues. Losses at the gene ends were 5 bases for V and 5 bases for J; bases not matched to a gene: 8. Per the germline V gene, CDR1 is SEHNR and CDR2 is FQNEAQ (reference sequence). The CDR3 region has the DNA TGTGCCAGCAGCCCCCCGGGACTAGTTCACAATGAGCAGTTCTTC. This translates into CASSPPGLVHNEQFF.

This chain links TRBV28 with TRBJ1-1; D remains unclear. Trimming stripped 2 bases from V and 6 bases from J, with 10 bases between. The CDR3 covers 13 residues. The germline V gene encodes CDR1 MDHEN and CDR2 SYDVKM. The CDR3 protein is CASSLQEDAEAFF. CDR3 nucleotides: TGTGCCAGCAGTTTACAGGAGGACGCTGAAGCTTTCTTT.

The chain uses TRBV7-8 and TRBJ2-5, with D perhaps matching TRBD2 (5 bases). CDR1 and CDR2 (germline): SGHVS, FQNEAQ. V lost 1 base and J 5 bases, leaving 8 bases between the germline ends. This CDR3 is built from 13 residues. In DNA form, the CDR3 reads TGTGCCAGCAGCTTAGATTTAGCGGAGACCCAGTACTTC. Protein product: CASSLDLAETQYF.

This clone was seen a single time. V gene TRBV6-6 combines with J gene TRBJ1-2; 10 bases line up with TRBD1. CDR1 is MNHNY, CDR2 SVGAGI, per germline (reference sequence). J gave up 4 bases and V 5 bases, and 4 bases lay outside the gene matches. There are 14 residues in the CDR3. CDR3 in amino acids: CASSATGGPYGYTF. DNA for the CDR3: TGTGCCAGCAGTGCGACAGGGGGCCCCTATGGCTACACCTTC.

The chain uses TRBV28 and TRBJ1-4; 8 bases fit TRBD1. Germline V lookup: CDR1 MDHEN, CDR2 SYDVKM. V shed 5 bases, J shed 8 bases, and the junction held 7 bases outside the gene matches. CDR3 length equals 14 residues. The CDR3 protein is CASSVGQGREKLFF. For the CDR3, the DNA is TGTGCCAGCAGTGTTGGACAGGGTAGGGAAAAACTGTTTTTT.

The J gene is TRBJ1-3, the V gene TRBV3-1 (or the pseudogene TRBV3-2); 8 nucleotides align to TRBD1. CDR3 size: 15 residues. V was clipped by 4 bases and J by 0 bases; unmatched bases: 2. CDR1 is LGHDT, CDR2 YNNKEL, per germline (reference sequence). This chain's CDR3 is CASSRTGGSGNTIYF. As DNA, the CDR3 is TGTGCCAGCAGCCGAACAGGGGGCTCTGGAAACACCATATATTTT.

The genes are TRBV27 and TRBJ1-2, with TRBD1 identical over 7 bases. The CDR3 is 13 amino acids. Germline trimming cut 8 bases from V and 2 bases from J; bases unmatched to any gene: 5. Germline V gene data show CDR1 as MNHEY and CDR2 as SMNVEV (reference sequence). The CDR3 coding sequence is TGTGCCAGCCACAGGGGATGGAACTATGGCTACACCTTC. Amino acid sequence: CASHRGWNYGYTF.

J is TRBJ2-2 and V is TRBV5-1, with 9 bases fitting TRBD1. Germline V lookup: CDR1 SGHRS, CDR2 YFSETQ. Trimming cost V 6 bases and J 4 bases; bases outside gene matches: 10. CDR3 length: 16 amino acids. The chain's CDR3 is CASTTGDRVSTGELFF. CDR3 DNA: TGCGCCAGCACCACCGGGGACAGGGTCTCCACCGGGGAGCTGTTTTTT.